This T cell receptor (beta chain) was captured by sequencing in a study of T-cell memory formation after mild COVID-19. Findings of the study overall: The study found contracting CD4+ clones mainly in CM and EM and contracting CD8+ clones in EMRA.

Germline values: CDR1 SGHRS, CDR2 YFSETQ. This CDR3 has 14 residues. With 0 bases removed from V and 0 bases from J, the gap between germline ends came to 5 bases. It was 5'RACE with constant-segment primers that produced the TCR alpha and TCR beta cDNA libraries, which carried sample barcodes and UMIs. TCRdb independently ran MiXCR on the 5' RACE reads; one entry per CDR3 protein. The data contain roughly 42,000 distinct CDR3 sequences, 7.3% of them singletons. This clonotype was recorded at least ten times. Its antigen is not known. The material sequenced was PBMCs or a T cell subset sorted from them (not recorded which). The clonotype originates from a man aged 18 to 29 who had mild COVID-19 (a few samples of this study predate the infection). Cell type and time point are not known. This chain uses TRBV5-1 with TRBJ2-3; no clear D gene. CDR3 in DNA: TGCGCCAGCAGCTTGGGCGCGAGCACAGATACGCAGTATTTT. Translating it yields CASSLGASTDTQYF.